Listed below are T cell receptor beta chains from one sample, sequenced in a study of cytomegalovirus exposure and HLA in healthy donors. This table comes from immunoSEQ multiplex PCR, and its TCRdb copy is limited to in-frame clones, with some not included. The sample lists approximately 190,000 clones, approximately 88% occurring once. Sequenced material: PBMCs. These receptors came from a man between 18 and 35 years old in good health and CMV-seropositive. CDR3s include the opening cysteine and the closing phenylalanine or tryptophan. A D gene is named only where the DNA matches it firmly. Clone size is stated in some rows and not others, as once, few, many or a class when expanded.

NA	TRBV5-1	TRBJ2-7	NA	CASIGRQETSYEQYF	TGCGCCAGCATAGGAAGACAGGAAACCTCCTACGAGCAGTACTTC
NA	TRBV28	TRBJ1-2	NA	CASATDTDRGYTF	TGTGCCAGCGCCACCGACACGGATCGGGGCTACACCTTC
NA	TRBV27	TRBJ2-3	NA	CASSLGRPRTDTQYF	TGTGCCAGCAGTTTAGGGAGGCCACGCACAGATACGCAGTATTTT
NA	TRBV6-6	TRBJ2-5	NA	CASSYGQKETQYF	TGTGCCAGCAGTTACGGACAGAAAGAGACCCAGTACTTC
NA	TRBV5-4	TRBJ2-7	NA	CASSLTESSYEQYF	TGTGCCAGCAGCTTGACAGAGAGCTCCTACGAGCAGTACTTC
NA	TRBV4-1	TRBJ2-3	TRBD2	CASSQELARTDTQYF	TGCGCCAGCAGCCAAGAACTAGCGCGCACAGATACGCAGTATTTT
NA	TRBV11-2	TRBJ2-2	TRBD2	CASSPTSFGELFF	TGTGCCAGCAGCCCGACTAGCTTCGGGGAGCTGTTTTTT
NA	TRBV5-6	TRBJ2-5	TRBD2	CASSLYREGLWETQYF	TGTGCCAGCAGCTTGTACCGGGAGGGACTTTGGGAGACCCAGTACTTC
NA	TRBV28	TRBJ2-7	NA	CASRANRVAEQYF	TGTGCCAGCAGGGCCAACAGGGTTGCAGAGCAGTACTTC
few	TRBV18	TRBJ1-5	TRBD1	CASSAGTGGNQPQHF	TGTGCCAGCTCGGCCGGGACAGGGGGGAATCAGCCCCAGCATTTT
NA	TRBV27	TRBJ2-1	NA	CASSGGSSYNEQFF	TGTGCCAGCAGTGGGGGGAGCTCCTACAATGAGCAGTTCTTC
NA	TRBV27	TRBJ2-7	NA	CASSLRGGSSYEQYF	TGTGCCAGCAGTTTAAGGGGAGGTTCTTCCTACGAGCAGTACTTC
NA	TRBV5-4	TRBJ2-7	TRBD2	CASSPGLAPAEQYF	TGTGCCAGCAGTCCCGGACTAGCGCCCGCGGAGCAGTACTTC
NA	TRBV28	TRBJ2-5	TRBD2	CASKSSGESETQYF	TGTGCCAGCAAATCTAGCGGGGAAAGTGAGACCCAGTACTTC